This is a list of T cell receptor beta chains from one sample in a study of shared clonotypes between healthy human individuals. Sequenced by immunoSEQ multiplex PCR; TCRdb stores in-frame clones only, minus some. This sample has roughly 2,000,000 clones, with around 96% found just once. Sequencing was performed on naive CD8+ T cells sorted from blood. These receptors were taken from a man between 18 and 35 years old in good health. Each CDR3 is given with its conserved first and last residue. The D gene is left open where the match is weak. Size tells how often a clone was seen (once, few, many) or the class of an expanded clone, and some rows leave it out.

v_call,clone_size,j_call,d_call,cdr3_aa,cdr3_nt
TRBV7-9,NA,TRBJ2-7,TRBD1,CASSLPGQGYEQYF,TGTGCCAGCAGCCTTCCGGGACAGGGATACGAGCAGTACTTC
TRBV9,once,TRBJ2-7,TRBD1,CASSETGTGSYEQYF,TGTGCCAGCAGCGAGACCGGGACAGGGTCCTACGAGCAGTACTTC
TRBV7-6,NA,TRBJ1-1,NA,CASSLVWLGGQSNTEAFF,TGTGCCAGCAGCTTAGTTTGGCTCGGGGGTCAATCGAACACTGAAGCTTTCTTT
TRBV15,NA,TRBJ1-3,NA,CATSREVAGGNTIYF,TGTGCCACCAGCAGAGAGGTCGCAGGGGGAAACACCATATATTTT
TRBV25-1,NA,TRBJ2-2,NA,CASSENGELFF,TGTGCCAGCAGTGAGAACGGGGAGCTGTTTTTT
TRBV27,few,TRBJ1-1,TRBD1,CASRTTGGNTEAFF,TGTGCCAGCAGGACGACAGGGGGGAACACTGAAGCTTTCTTT
TRBV28,NA,TRBJ1-1,NA,CASSLGPGVATEAFF,TGTGCCAGCAGTTTAGGTCCCGGGGTGGCCACTGAAGCTTTCTTT
TRBV7-9,NA,TRBJ2-7,NA,CASSPGGSYEQYF,TGTGCCAGCAGCCCCGGCGGGTCCTACGAGCAGTACTTC
TRBV7-9,once,TRBJ2-2,NA,CASSLVREPGGELFF,TGTGCCAGCAGCTTAGTCCGTGAACCGGGCGGGGAGCTGTTTTTT
TRBV4-3,NA,TRBJ2-7,NA,CASSQDPYGASASYEQYF,TGCGCCAGCAGCCAAGATCCTTATGGGGCAAGCGCCTCCTACGAGCAGTACTTC
TRBV7-9,few,TRBJ1-6,NA,CASSFYNSPLHF,TGTGCCAGCAGCTTTTATAATTCACCCCTCCACTTT
TRBV29-1,NA,TRBJ1-3,NA,CSGTVGNTIYF,TGCAGCGGGACAGTTGGAAACACCATATATTTT
TRBV13,NA,TRBJ2-5,TRBD1,CASTAAGQGMGETQYF,TGTGCCAGCACGGCGGCCGGACAGGGGATGGGAGAGACCCAGTACTTC
TRBV27,NA,TRBJ2-7,NA,CASSIIGAEQYF,TGTGCCAGCAGTATTATCGGGGCCGAGCAGTACTTC
TRBV2,NA,TRBJ1-1,NA,CASSDRDGSPDPQAFF,TGTGCCAGCAGTGACCGGGACGGAAGTCCCGATCCCCAAGCTTTCTTT
TRBV13,NA,TRBJ2-7,TRBD1,CASSKEGQGNYEQYF,TGTGCCAGCAGCAAAGAGGGACAGGGGAACTACGAGCAGTACTTC